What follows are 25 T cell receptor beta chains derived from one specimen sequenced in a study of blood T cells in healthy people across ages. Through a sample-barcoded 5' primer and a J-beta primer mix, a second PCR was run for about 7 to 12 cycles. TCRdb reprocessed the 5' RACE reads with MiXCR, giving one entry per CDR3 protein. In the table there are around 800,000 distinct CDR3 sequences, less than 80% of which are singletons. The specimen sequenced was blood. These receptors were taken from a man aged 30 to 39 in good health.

The CDR3 is CASRRTDQPQHF. The CDR3 DNA reads as TGTGCCAGCAGGAGGACGGATCAGCCCCAGCATTTT. The chain carries TRBV2 and TRBJ1-5; D not resolved. The CDR3 extends over 12 amino acids. The V end lost 6 bases, the J end lost 5 bases, and 8 bases lay between the germline ends. CDR1 is SNHLY, CDR2 FYNNEI, per germline.

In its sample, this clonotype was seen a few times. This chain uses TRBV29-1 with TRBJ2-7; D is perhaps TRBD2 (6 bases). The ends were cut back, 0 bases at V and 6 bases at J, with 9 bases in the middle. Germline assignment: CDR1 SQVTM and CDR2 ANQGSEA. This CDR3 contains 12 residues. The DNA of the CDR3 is TGCAGCGTTGAAGAAGGAGGGGCCGAGCAGTACTTC. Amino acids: CSVEEGGAEQYF.

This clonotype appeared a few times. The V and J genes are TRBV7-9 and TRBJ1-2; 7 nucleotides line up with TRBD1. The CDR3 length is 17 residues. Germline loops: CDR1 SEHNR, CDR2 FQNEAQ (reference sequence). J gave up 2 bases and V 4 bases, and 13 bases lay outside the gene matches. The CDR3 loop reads CASSSQIQQGTNYGYTF. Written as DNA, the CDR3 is TGTGCCAGCAGCTCACAAATACAACAGGGGACCAACTATGGCTACACCTTC.

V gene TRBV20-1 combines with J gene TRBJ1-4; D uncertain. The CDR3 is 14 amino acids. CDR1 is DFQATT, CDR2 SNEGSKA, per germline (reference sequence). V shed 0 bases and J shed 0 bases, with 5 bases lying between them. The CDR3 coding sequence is TGCAGTGCTAGAGATGATGCAACTAATGAAAAACTGTTTTTT. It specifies CSARDDATNEKLFF.

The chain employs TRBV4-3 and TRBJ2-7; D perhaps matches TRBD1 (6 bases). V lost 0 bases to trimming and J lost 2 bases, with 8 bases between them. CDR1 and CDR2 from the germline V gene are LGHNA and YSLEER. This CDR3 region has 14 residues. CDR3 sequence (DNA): TGCGCCAGCAGCCAAGATGGGGGCACCTACGAGCAGTACTTC. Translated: CASSQDGGTYEQYF.

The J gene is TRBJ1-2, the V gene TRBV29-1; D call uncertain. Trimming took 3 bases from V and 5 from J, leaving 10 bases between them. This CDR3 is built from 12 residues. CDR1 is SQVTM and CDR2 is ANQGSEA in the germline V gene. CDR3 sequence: CSVDGGGYGYTF. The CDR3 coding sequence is TGCAGCGTTGACGGCGGAGGATATGGCTACACCTTC.

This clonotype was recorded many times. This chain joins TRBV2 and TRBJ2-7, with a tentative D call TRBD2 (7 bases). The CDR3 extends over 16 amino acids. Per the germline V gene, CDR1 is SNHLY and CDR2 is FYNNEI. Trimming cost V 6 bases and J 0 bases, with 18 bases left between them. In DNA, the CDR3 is TGTGCCAGCAGCGAGGGGGGGACCATTTCCTCCTACGAGCAGTACTTC. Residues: CASSEGGTISSYEQYF.

The CDR3 coding sequence is TGTGCCAGCAGTTACCCCTCTCGAGGGGGCGACTATGGCTACACCTTC. Residues: CASSYPSRGGDYGYTF. The rearrangement uses TRBV6-6 and TRBJ1-2; 7 bases are a match to TRBD1. V shed 2 bases, J shed 3 bases, and the junction held 9 bases outside the gene matches. This CDR3 has 16 amino acids. The V gene's germline CDR1 is MNHNY and CDR2 SVGAGI (reference sequence).

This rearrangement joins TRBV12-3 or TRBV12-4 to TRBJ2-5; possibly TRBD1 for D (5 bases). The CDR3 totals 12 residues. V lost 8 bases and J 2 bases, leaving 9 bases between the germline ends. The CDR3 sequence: CASAGHQETQYF. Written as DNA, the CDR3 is TGTGCCAGCGCCGGACATCAAGAGACCCAGTACTTC.

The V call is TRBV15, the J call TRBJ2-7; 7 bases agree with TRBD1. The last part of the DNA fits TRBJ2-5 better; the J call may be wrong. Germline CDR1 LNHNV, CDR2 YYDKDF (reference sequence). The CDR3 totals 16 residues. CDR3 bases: TGTGCCACCAGCAGAGATGGGACAGAGATCCGGGAGACCCAGTACTTC. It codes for CATSRDGTEIRETQYF.

The CDR3: CASSSTGGRTEAFF. The CDR3, as DNA: TGTGCCAGCAGTTCTACAGGGGGCAGGACTGAAGCTTTCTTT. The J gene is TRBJ1-1, the V gene TRBV12-3 or TRBV12-4; 9 bases line up with TRBD1. After removal of 4 bases from V and 5 bases from J, the junction contained 5 bases not matched to a gene. The CDR3 sequence is 14 residues long.

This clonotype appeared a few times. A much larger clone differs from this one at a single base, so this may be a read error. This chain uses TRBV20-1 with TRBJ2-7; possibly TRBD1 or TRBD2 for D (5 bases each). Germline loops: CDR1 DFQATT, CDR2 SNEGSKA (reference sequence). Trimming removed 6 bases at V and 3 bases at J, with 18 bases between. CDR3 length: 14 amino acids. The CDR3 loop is CSALGREPRYEQYF. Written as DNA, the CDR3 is TGCAGTGCCCTGGGACGGGAACCCCGCTACGAGCAGTACTTC.

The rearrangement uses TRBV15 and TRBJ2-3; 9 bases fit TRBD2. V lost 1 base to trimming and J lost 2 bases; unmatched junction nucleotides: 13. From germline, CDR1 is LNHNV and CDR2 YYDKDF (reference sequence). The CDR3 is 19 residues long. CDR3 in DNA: TGTGCCACCAGCAGAGTCTCCCTTCGTCAGCGGGGGGACACAGATACGCAGTATTTT. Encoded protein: CATSRVSLRQRGDTDTQYF. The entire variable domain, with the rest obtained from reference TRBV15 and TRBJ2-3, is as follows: DAMVIQNPRYQVTQFGKPVTLSCSQTLNHNVMYWYQQKSSQAPKLLFHYYDKDFNNEADTPDNFQSRRPNTSFCFLDIRSPGLGDTAMYLCATSRVSLRQRGDTDTQYFGPGTRLTVL.

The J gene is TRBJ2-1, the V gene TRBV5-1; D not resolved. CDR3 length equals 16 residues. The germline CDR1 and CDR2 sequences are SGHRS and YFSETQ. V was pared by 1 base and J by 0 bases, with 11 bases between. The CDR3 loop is CASSLSRVNSYNEQFF. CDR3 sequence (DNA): TGCGCCAGCAGCTTGTCTCGCGTAAACTCCTACAATGAGCAGTTCTTC.

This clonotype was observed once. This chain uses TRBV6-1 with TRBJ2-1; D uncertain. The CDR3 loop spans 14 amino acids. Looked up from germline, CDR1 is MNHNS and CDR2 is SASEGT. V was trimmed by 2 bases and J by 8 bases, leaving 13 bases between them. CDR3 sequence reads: CASSETNGSDEQFF. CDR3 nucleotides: TGTGCCAGCAGTGAAACTAACGGGTCCGATGAGCAGTTCTTC.

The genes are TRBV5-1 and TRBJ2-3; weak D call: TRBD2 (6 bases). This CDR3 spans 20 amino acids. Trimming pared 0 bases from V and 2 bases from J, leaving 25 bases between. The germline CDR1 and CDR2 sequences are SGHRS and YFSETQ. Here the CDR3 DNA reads TGCGCCAGCAGCTTGGAGAAGGGGACTGAAGCGCTAAGAATCACAGATACGCAGTATTTT. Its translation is CASSLEKGTEALRITDTQYF.

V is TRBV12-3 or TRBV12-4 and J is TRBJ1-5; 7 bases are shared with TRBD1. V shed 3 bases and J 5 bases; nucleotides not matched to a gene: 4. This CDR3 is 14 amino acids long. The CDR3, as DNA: TGTGCCAGCAGTTTTGGGACAGCCTATCAGCCCCAGCATTTT. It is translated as CASSFGTAYQPQHF.

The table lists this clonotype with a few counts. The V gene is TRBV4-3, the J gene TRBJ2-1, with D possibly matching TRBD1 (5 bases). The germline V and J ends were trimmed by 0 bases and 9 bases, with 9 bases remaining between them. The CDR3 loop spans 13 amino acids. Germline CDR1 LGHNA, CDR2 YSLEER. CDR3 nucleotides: TGCGCCAGCAGCCAAGAATTTAGGGGTGAGCAGTTCTTC. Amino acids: CASSQEFRGEQFF.

CDR3 sequence: CASSYPQGGQLNTGELFF. In DNA, the CDR3 is TGTGCCAGCAGTTACCCGCAAGGGGGACAATTGAACACCGGGGAGCTGTTTTTT. V usage is TRBV6-5 and J usage is TRBJ2-2, with TRBD1 as a possible D gene (6 bases). There are 18 residues in the CDR3. The V and J ends lost 2 bases and 1 base respectively, with 17 bases between them. The germline V gene has CDR1 MNHEY and CDR2 SVGAGI.

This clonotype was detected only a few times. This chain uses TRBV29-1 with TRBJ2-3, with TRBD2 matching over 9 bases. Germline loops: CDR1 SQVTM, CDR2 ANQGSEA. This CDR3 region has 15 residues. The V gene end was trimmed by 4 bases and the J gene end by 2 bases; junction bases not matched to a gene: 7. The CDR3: CSVVLAGPNTDTQYF. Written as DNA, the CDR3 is TGCAGCGTTGTCCTAGCGGGGCCGAACACAGATACGCAGTATTTT.

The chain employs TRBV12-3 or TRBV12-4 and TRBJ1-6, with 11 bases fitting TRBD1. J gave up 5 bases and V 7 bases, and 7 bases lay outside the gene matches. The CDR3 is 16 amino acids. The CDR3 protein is CASNPGQGGHNSPLHF. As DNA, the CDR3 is TGTGCCAGCAACCCGGGACAGGGGGGTCATAATTCACCCCTCCACTTT.

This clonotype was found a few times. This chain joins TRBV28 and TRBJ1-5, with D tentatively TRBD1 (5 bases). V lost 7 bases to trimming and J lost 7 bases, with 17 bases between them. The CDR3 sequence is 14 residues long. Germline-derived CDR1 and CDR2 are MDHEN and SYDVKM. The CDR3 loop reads CASKRGREAQPQHF. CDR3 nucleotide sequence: TGTGCCAGCAAGAGGGGAAGGGAGGCCCAGCCCCAGCATTTT.

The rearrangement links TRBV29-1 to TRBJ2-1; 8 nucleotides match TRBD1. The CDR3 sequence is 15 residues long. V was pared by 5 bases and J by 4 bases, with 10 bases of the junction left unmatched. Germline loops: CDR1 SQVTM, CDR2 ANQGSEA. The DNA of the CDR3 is TGCAGCGTTCTCCCGGGACAGGAGAATTACAATGAGCAGTTCTTC. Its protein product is CSVLPGQENYNEQFF.

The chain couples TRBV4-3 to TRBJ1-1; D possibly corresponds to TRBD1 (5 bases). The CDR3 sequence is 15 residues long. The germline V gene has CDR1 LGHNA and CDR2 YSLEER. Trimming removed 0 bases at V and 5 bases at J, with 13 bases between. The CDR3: CASSQDRRGGTEAFF. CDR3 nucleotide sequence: TGCGCCAGCAGCCAAGACCGACGGGGCGGTACTGAAGCTTTCTTT.

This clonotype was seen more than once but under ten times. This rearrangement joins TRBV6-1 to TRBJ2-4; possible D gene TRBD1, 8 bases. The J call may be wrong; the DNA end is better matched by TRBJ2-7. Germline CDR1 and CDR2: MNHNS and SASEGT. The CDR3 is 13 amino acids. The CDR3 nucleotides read TGTGCCAGCAGTACACAGGGGGGGTACGAGCAGTACTTC. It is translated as CASSTQGGYEQYF.